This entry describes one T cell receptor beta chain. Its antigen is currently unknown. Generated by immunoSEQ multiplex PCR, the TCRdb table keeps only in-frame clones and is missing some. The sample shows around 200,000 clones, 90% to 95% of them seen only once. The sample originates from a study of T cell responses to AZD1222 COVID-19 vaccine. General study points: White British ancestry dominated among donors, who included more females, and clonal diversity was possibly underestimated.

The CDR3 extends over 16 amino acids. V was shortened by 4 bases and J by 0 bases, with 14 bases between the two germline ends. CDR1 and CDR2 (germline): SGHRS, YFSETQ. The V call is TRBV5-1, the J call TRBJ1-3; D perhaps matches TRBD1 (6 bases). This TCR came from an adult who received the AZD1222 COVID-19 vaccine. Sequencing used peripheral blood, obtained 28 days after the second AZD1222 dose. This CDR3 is CASSPWTVSSGNTIYF. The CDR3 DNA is TGCGCCAGCAGCCCTTGGACAGTGAGCTCTGGAAACACCATATATTTT.